This TCR beta chain was documented in a study of T-cell memory formation after mild COVID-19. Study summary: Largely, the TCR clusters proved donor specific. Study-level points and caveats: Several responding clones turned up in pre-infection memory, indicating that cross-reactive memory may have taken part. CD4+ contracting clones were found mainly in CM and EM, and CD8+ ones in EMRA.

Germline values: CDR1 SGHTA, CDR2 FQGTGA. J lost 7 bases, V lost 4 bases, and 2 bases had no gene match. The CDR3 is 14 amino acids. This clonotype occurred many times. The antigen remains undetermined. TCRdb analysed the 5' RACE reads with MiXCR anew, one entry per CDR3 protein. The table shows approximately 350,000 distinct CDR3 sequences, with 10% to 15% occurring only once. The sequence was obtained from a man aged 18-30 years who had mild COVID-19 (a few samples of this study predate the infection). Cell type and time point are not known. The specimen was PBMCs or a T cell subset sorted from them (not recorded which). The chain recombines TRBV7-3 with TRBJ2-1; TRBD2 agrees at 12 bases. The CDR3 DNA reads TGTGCCAGCAGCTCTAGCGGGGGGGCAAATGAGCAGTTCTTC. Protein sequence: CASSSSGGANEQFF.